Below are 25 T cell receptor beta chains sequenced from a single sample in a study of cytomegalovirus exposure and HLA in healthy donors. The PCR had 60 Vbeta and 13 Jbeta primers. The repertoire was sequenced with immunoSEQ multiplex PCR; TCRdb's copy has only in-frame clones and lacks some. The table records over 100,000 clones, roughly 70% of them present only once. The material sequenced was PBMCs. The origin of the receptors is a woman in her seventies in good health and CMV-seropositive.

The V and J genes are TRBV7-9 and TRBJ2-1, with 9 positions matching TRBD2. The CDR3 has 13 residues. V lost 4 bases and J lost 9; bases outside the gene matches: 4. Germline CDR1 reads SEHNR; CDR2 reads FQNEAQ (reference sequence). The CDR3, as DNA: TGTGCCAGCAGCTGGGGCGGGGGGGCTGAGCAGTTCTTC. It yields the protein CASSWGGGAEQFF.

V is TRBV2 and J is TRBJ2-1; 12 nucleotides match TRBD2. This CDR3 comprises 16 residues. The trim removed 5 bases at V and 9 bases at J, leaving 11 bases unmatched. Per germline, CDR1 SNHLY and CDR2 FYNNEI. The CDR3: CASSSPSGGAFGEQFF. In nucleotides, the CDR3 is TGTGCCAGCAGTAGTCCTAGCGGGGGGGCCTTTGGTGAGCAGTTCTTC.

Concerning this clone itself: Other DNA variants within this sample encode the same CDR3. The chain couples TRBV30 to TRBJ1-5; 9 nucleotides line up with TRBD1. The junction had 6 bases not matched to a gene; V was cut back by 0 bases and J by 3 bases. This CDR3 is 16 amino acids long. Germline CDR1 reads GTSNPN; CDR2 reads SVGIG (reference sequence). The CDR3 spells CAWSVRTGVDNQPQHF. The CDR3 DNA reads as TGTGCCTGGAGTGTAAGGACAGGGGTCGACAATCAGCCCCAGCATTTT.

This clone has just a few counts. V gene TRBV11-1 combines with J gene TRBJ2-4; weak D call: TRBD1 (5 bases). The CDR3 contains 15 residues. Deletions cut 1 base from V and 1 base from J, with 8 bases between. The V gene's germline CDR1 is SGHAT and CDR2 FQDESV (reference sequence). CDR3 DNA: TGTGCCAGCAGCTTAGGGGGCGCGGCCAAAAACATTCAGTACTTC. Its protein product is CASSLGGAAKNIQYF.

The genes are TRBV7-2 and TRBJ2-7; no clear D gene. The CDR3 totals 11 residues. In germline, CDR1 is SGHTA, CDR2 FQGNSA. V was pared by 3 bases and J by 4 bases, with 4 bases between. For the CDR3, the DNA is TGTGCCAGCAGCTTCCAGTACGAGCAGTACTTC. Translating it yields CASSFQYEQYF.

This clone was detected only a few times. The rearrangement joins TRBV5-6 to TRBJ1-5; tentatively, D is TRBD1 (5 bases). The CDR3 runs 14 residues. Per the germline V gene, CDR1 is SGHDT and CDR2 is YYEEEE. Trimming took off 4 bases at V and 5 bases at J, with 13 bases between the two ends. The CDR3 DNA is TGTGCCAGCAGCCCGGGTTGGGGCGATCAGCCCCAGCATTTT. Its protein is CASSPGWGDQPQHF.

The sample holds a few counts of this clone. The chain recombines TRBV5-1 with TRBJ2-1; 12 bases align to TRBD2. CDR1 and CDR2 from the germline V gene are SGHRS and YFSETQ. Trimming removed 1 base from V and 10 bases from J; junction bases left unmatched: 6. The CDR3 extends over 15 amino acids. The CDR3 protein is CASSLRTSGDVEQFF. CDR3 sequence (DNA): TGCGCCAGCAGCTTGCGGACTAGCGGGGATGTAGAGCAGTTCTTC.

This CDR3 is CAWSPSYEQYF. The DNA of the CDR3 is TGTGCCTGGAGTCCTTCCTACGAGCAGTACTTC. This chain links TRBV30 with TRBJ2-7; no firm D call. Germline assignment: CDR1 GTSNPN and CDR2 SVGIG (reference sequence). This CDR3 spans 11 amino acids. V lost 2 bases, J lost 1 base, and 3 bases lay in between.

This chain links TRBV18 with TRBJ1-2; no clear D. The V gene's germline CDR1 is KGHSH and CDR2 LQKENI. V lost 3 bases and J lost 2, with 10 bases in between. CDR3 length: 14 amino acids. In DNA form, the CDR3 reads TGTGCCAGCTCACCTACAGTCGAGAACTATGGCTACACCTTC. Its translation: CASSPTVENYGYTF.

The chain uses TRBV20-1 and TRBJ1-2, with 10 positions matching TRBD1. V was clipped by 8 bases and J by 14 bases; unmatched bases: 11. CDR1 is DFQATT and CDR2 is SNEGSKA in the germline V gene (reference sequence). The CDR3 length is 11 residues. The CDR3 region is CSPPGQGHRTF. The CDR3 nucleotides are TGCAGTCCCCCGGGACAGGGGCATAGAACCTTC.

This clone was seen a single time. The chain has TRBV5-1 and TRBJ1-5; 7 positions agree with TRBD1. Germline-derived CDR1 and CDR2 are SGHRS and YFSETQ. This CDR3 spans 16 amino acids. V was pared by 0 bases and J by 2 bases, with 5 bases of the junction left unmatched. The DNA for the CDR3 is TGCGCCAGCAGCTTGGGAGGGACAGAACGCAATCAGCCCCAGCATTTT. Translation gives CASSLGGTERNQPQHF.

V is TRBV19 and J is TRBJ2-3, with TRBD2 matching 16 bases. There are 17 residues in the CDR3. Trimming took 4 bases from V and 3 from J; bases not matched to a gene: 4. In germline, CDR1 is LNHDA, CDR2 SQIVND (reference sequence). The CDR3 is CASSKGLAGGPTDTQYF. CDR3 DNA sequence: TGTGCCAGTAGTAAGGGACTAGCGGGGGGGCCTACAGATACGCAGTATTTT.

The chain carries TRBV18 and TRBJ1-1; a possible D gene is TRBD1 (5 bases). CDR1 and CDR2 (germline): KGHSH, LQKENI. V lost 0 bases to trimming and J lost 0 bases, with 8 bases between them. The CDR3 has 15 residues. In nucleotides, the CDR3 is TGTGCCAGCTCACCACCCGGGGGGATGAACACTGAAGCTTTCTTT. Translating gives CASSPPGGMNTEAFF.

The chain employs TRBV19 and TRBJ1-2, with 7 positions matching TRBD1. Germline V gene sequence: CDR1 LNHDA, CDR2 SQIVND (reference sequence). The CDR3 is made up of 14 amino acids. V trimming: 5 bases; J trimming: 3 bases; junction bases outside the gene matches: 6. The chain's CDR3 is CASSRQGSDYGYTF. The CDR3 bases are TGTGCCAGTAGTCGACAGGGCTCAGACTATGGCTACACCTTC.

V and J are TRBV19 and TRBJ2-4; 9 positions match TRBD1. V lost 4 bases, J lost 5 bases, and 3 bases stayed unmatched. CDR3 size: 14 residues. From germline, CDR1 is LNHDA and CDR2 SQIVND (reference sequence). CDR3 nucleotides: TGTGCCAGTAGTAGGGGACAGGGACAAAACATTCAGTACTTC. Its translation is CASSRGQGQNIQYF.

The chain is built from TRBV5-1 and TRBJ2-5; maybe TRBD1 (5 bases). Trimming took off 0 bases at V and 2 bases at J, with 14 bases between the two ends. The CDR3 contains 16 residues. Germline V gene data show CDR1 as SGHRS and CDR2 as YFSETQ. In DNA form, the CDR3 reads TGCGCCAGCAGCTTGGGGGGCAGGATAGAACAAGAGACCCAGTACTTC. Translation: CASSLGGRIEQETQYF.

The rearrangement links TRBV4-3 to TRBJ1-2; 9 bases are shared with TRBD1. In germline, CDR1 is LGHNA, CDR2 YSLEER. CDR3 length: 15 residues. The V and J ends lost 2 bases and 6 bases, in that order; junction bases with no gene match: 7. CDR3 residues: CASSQPGQGANGYTF. The CDR3 DNA sequence: TGCGCCAGCAGCCAACCGGGACAGGGTGCGAATGGCTACACCTTC.

There are a few counts of this clone. The rearrangement uses TRBV29-1 and TRBJ2-3; TRBD2 is a possible D gene (6 bases). CDR1 and CDR2 from the germline V gene are SQVTM and ANQGSEA. CDR3 size: 15 residues. Trimming left V 5 bases short and J 4 bases short, with 19 bases between. The CDR3 bases are TGCAGCGTTACAAGGAGGGGAGGAGGGCCAGATACGCAGTATTTT. Residues: CSVTRRGGGPDTQYF.

The chain couples TRBV6-1 to TRBJ1-6; a possible D gene is TRBD1 (5 bases). Trimming left V 2 bases short and J 6 bases short, with 20 bases between. Germline V gene sequence: CDR1 MNHNS, CDR2 SASEGT. CDR3 size: 18 residues. In nucleotides, the CDR3 is TGTGCCAGCAGTGAACTCATTAGCCCTACAGGCACTAATTCACCCCTCCACTTT. It yields the protein CASSELISPTGTNSPLHF.

The gene calls are TRBV2 and TRBJ2-5, with TRBD2 identical over 9 bases. The CDR3 is 15 residues long. V lost 2 bases to trimming and J lost 5 bases; unmatched junction nucleotides: 6. The germline CDR1 and CDR2 sequences are SNHLY and FYNNEI. The CDR3 here is CASSEQAGGGETQYF. Here the CDR3 DNA reads TGTGCCAGCAGTGAACAAGCGGGGGGAGGGGAGACCCAGTACTTC.

The chain links TRBV7-9 to TRBJ2-7, with 10 nucleotides matching TRBD1. This CDR3 spans 16 amino acids. Per the germline V gene, CDR1 is SEHNR and CDR2 is FQNEAQ (reference sequence). Germline trimming cut 1 base from V and 2 bases from J; bases unmatched to any gene: 5. CDR3 in amino acids: CASSLVRDRGAYEQYF. For the CDR3, the DNA is TGTGCCAGCAGCTTAGTCCGGGACAGGGGAGCCTACGAGCAGTACTTC.

This chain joins TRBV21-1 and TRBJ1-1; TRBD1, the D gene given by the table, was not confirmed from the DNA. TRBV21-1 is shown as a pseudogene. CDR3 size: 15 residues. DNA for the CDR3: TGTGCCAGCAGCAAAGTTTACAGGGTGTCCACTGAAGCTTTCTTT. The encoded protein is CASSKVYRVSTEAFF.

The rearrangement links TRBV4-1 to TRBJ1-1, with no clear D. This CDR3 comprises 15 residues. V was clipped by 2 bases and J by 2 bases, with 12 bases between them. Germline lookup yields CDR1 MGHRA and CDR2 YSYEKL. CDR3 coding DNA: TGCGCCAGCAGCCAATTGTTTCCCACAAACACTGAAGCTTTCTTT. Translation gives CASSQLFPTNTEAFF.

V is TRBV6-1 and J is TRBJ2-7; D gene unclear. Germline lookup yields CDR1 MNHNS and CDR2 SASEGT. This CDR3 has 15 amino acids. The V end was cut by 4 bases, the J end by 2 bases, with 15 bases between. This chain's CDR3 is CASSARFSLAYEQYF. The CDR3 coding sequence is TGTGCCAGCAGTGCCAGGTTCAGTTTGGCCTACGAGCAGTACTTC.

V gene TRBV6-5 combines with J gene TRBJ2-7; possible D gene TRBD2, 6 bases. CDR3 length: 14 amino acids. V gave up 7 bases and J gave up 2 bases, with 15 bases separating them. Germline values: CDR1 MNHEY, CDR2 SVGAGI. DNA of the CDR3: TGTGCCAGCACCTCGGGGACTGAGACCTACGAGCAGTACTTC. It encodes CASTSGTETYEQYF.